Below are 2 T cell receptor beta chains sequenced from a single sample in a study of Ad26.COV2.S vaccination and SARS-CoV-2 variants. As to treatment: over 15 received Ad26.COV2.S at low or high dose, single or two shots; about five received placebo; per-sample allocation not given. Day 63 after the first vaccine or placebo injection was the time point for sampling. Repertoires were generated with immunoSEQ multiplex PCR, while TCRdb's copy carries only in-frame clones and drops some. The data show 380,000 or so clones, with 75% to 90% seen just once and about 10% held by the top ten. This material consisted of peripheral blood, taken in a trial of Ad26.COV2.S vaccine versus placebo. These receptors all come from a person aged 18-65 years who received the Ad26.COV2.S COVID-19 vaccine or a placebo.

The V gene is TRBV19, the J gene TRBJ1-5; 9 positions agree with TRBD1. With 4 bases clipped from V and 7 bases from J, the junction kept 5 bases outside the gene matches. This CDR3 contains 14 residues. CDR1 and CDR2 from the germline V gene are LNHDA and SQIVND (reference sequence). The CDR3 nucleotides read TGTGCCAGTAGTACGGGACAGGGAGAACAGCCCCAGCATTTT. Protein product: CASSTGQGEQPQHF.

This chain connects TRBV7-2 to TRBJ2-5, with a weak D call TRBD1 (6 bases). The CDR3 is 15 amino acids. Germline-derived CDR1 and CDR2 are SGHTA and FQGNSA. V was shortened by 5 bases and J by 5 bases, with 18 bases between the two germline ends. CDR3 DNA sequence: TGTGCCAGCAGCCCCCAGACAGGTCAACGGGAGACCCAGTACTTC. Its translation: CASSPQTGQRETQYF.